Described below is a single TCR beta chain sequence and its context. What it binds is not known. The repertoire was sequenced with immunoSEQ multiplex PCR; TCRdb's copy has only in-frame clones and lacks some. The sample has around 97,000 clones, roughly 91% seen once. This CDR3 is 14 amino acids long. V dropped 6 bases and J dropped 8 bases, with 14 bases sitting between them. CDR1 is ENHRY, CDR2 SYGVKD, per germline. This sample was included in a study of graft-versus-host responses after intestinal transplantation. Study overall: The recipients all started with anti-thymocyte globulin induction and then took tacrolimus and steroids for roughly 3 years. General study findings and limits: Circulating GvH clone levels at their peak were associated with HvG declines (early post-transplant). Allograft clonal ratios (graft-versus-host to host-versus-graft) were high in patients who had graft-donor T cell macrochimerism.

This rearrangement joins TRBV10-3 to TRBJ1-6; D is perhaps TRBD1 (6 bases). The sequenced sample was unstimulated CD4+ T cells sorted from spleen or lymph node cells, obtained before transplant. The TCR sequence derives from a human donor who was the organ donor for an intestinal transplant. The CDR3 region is CAIRDQGTYSPLHF. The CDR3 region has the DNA TGTGCCATCAGGGATCAGGGGACATATTCACCCCTCCACTTT.